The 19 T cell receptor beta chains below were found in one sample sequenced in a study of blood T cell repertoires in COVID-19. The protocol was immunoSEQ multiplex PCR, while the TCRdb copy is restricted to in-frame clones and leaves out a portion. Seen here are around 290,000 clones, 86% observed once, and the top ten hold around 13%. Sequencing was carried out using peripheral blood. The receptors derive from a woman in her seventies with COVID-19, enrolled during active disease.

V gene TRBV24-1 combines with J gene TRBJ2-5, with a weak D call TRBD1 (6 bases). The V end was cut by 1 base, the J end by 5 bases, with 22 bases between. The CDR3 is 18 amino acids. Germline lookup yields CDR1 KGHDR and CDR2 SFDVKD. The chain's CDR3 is CATSDFRVRGAGSETQYF. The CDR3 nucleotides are TGTGCCACCAGTGATTTCCGGGTCAGGGGCGCAGGGAGTGAGACCCAGTACTTC.

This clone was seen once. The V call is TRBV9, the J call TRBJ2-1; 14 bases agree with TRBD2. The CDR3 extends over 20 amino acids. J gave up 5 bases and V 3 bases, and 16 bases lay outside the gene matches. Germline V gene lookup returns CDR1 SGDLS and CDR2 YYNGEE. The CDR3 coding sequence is TGTGCCAGCAGCGGCCCCCGTTTGACTAGCGGGGGGGATACGGACAATGAGCAGTTCTTC. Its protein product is CASSGPRLTSGGDTDNEQFF.

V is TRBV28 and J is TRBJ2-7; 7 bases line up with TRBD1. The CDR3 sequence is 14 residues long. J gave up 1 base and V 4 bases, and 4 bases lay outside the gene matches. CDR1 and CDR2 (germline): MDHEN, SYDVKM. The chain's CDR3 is CASSSGDSSYEQYF. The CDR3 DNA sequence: TGTGCCAGCAGTTCCGGGGACAGTTCCTACGAGCAGTACTTC. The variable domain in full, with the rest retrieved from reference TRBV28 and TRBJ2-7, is DVKVTQSSRYLVKRTGEKVFLECVQDMDHENMFWYRQDPGLGLRLIYFSYDVKMKEKGDIPEGYSVSREKKERFSLILESASTNQTSMYLCASSSGDSSYEQYFGPGTRLTVT.

The CDR3 nucleotides read TGTGCCAGCAGCCACCCTAGCACAGATACGCAGTATTTT. Amino acids: CASSHPSTDTQYF. This chain connects TRBV4-2 to TRBJ2-3, with no clear D. This CDR3 spans 13 amino acids. Germline V gives CDR1 LGHNA, CDR2 YNFKEQ. The germline V and J ends were trimmed by 3 bases and 0 bases, with 4 bases remaining between them.

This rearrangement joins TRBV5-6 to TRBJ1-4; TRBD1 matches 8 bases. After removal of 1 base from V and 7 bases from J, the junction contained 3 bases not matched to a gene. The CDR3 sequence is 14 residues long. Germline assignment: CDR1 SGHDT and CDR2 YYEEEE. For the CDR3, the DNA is TGTGCCAGCAGCTTGAGCAGGGGGCTTGAAAAACTGTTTTTT. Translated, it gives CASSLSRGLEKLFF.

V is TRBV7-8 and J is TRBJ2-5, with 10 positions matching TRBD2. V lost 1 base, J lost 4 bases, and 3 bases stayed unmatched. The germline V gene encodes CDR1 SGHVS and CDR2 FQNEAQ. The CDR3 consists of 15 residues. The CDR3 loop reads CASSLERGGRETQYF. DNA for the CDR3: TGTGCCAGCAGCTTAGAGCGGGGGGGTCGAGAGACCCAGTACTTC.

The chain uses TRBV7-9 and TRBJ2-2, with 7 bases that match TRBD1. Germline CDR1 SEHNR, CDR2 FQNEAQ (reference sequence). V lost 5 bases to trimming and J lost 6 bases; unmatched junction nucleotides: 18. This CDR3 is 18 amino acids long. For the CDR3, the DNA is TGTGCCAGCAGCCGAACACCGGAAGAGACAGGGTTTCCCGGGGAGCTGTTTTTT. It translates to CASSRTPEETGFPGELFF.

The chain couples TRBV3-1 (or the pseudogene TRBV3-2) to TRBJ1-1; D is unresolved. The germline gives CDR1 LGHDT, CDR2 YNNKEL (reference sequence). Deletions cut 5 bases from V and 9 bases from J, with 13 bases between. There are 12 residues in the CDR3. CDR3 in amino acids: CASSIREDQAFF. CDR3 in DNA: TGTGCCAGCAGCATAAGGGAGGACCAAGCTTTCTTT.

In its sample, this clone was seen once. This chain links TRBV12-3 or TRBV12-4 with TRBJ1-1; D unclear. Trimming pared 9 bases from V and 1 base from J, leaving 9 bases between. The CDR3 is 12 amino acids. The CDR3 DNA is TGTGCCAGTCGCCAGGCGAACACTGAAGCTTTCTTT. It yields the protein CASRQANTEAFF.

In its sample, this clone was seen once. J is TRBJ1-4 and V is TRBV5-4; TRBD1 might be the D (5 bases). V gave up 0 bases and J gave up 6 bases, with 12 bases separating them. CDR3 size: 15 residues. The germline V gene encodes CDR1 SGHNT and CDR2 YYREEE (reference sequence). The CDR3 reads CASSLAAGMDEKLFF. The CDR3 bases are TGTGCCAGCAGCTTGGCGGCAGGGATGGATGAAAAACTGTTTTTT.

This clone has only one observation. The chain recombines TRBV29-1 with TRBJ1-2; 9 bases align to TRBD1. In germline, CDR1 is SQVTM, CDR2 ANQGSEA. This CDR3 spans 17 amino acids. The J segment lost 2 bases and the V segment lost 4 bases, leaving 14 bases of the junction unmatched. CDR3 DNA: TGCAGCGTTGTAGGGGGGGACAGGGAGGCGTCGAACTATGGCTACACCTTC. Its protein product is CSVVGGDREASNYGYTF.

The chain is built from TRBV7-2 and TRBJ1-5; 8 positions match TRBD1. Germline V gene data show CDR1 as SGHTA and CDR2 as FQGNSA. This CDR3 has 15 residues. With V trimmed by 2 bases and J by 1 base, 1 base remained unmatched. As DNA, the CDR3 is TGTGCCAGCAGCTTATACAGGGGGAGCAATCAGCCCCAGCATTTT. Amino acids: CASSLYRGSNQPQHF.

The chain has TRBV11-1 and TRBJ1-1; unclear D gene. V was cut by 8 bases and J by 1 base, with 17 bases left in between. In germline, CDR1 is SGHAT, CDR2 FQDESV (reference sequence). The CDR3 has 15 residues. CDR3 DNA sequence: TGTGCCAGCGCCATGAGGCGGCAGTCGAACACTGAAGCTTTCTTT. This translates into CASAMRRQSNTEAFF.

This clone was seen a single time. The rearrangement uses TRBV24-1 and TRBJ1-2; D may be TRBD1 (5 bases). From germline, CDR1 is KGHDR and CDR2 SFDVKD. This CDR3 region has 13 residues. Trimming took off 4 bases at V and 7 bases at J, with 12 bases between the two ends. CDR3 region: CATSEEGVGGYTF. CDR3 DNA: TGTGCCACCAGTGAGGAAGGGGTAGGTGGCTACACCTTC.

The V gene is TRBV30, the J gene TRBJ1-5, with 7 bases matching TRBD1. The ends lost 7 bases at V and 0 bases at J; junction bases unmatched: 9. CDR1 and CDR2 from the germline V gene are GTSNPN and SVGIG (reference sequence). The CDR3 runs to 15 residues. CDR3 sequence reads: CAYNPTGHSNQPQHF. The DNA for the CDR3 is TGTGCCTATAACCCGACAGGGCATAGCAATCAGCCCCAGCATTTT. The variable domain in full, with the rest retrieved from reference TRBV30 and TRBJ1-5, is SQTIHQWPATLVQPVGSPLSLECTVEGTSNPNLYWYRQAAGRGLQLLFYSVGIGQISSEVPQNLSASRPQDRQFILSSKKLLLSDSGFYLCAYNPTGHSNQPQHFGDGTRLSIL.

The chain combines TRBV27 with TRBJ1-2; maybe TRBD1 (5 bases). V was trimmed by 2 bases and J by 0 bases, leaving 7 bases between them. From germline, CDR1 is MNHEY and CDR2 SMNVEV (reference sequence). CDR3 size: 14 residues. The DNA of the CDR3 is TGTGCCAGCAGTTTAATGGGGCCTAACTATGGCTACACCTTC. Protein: CASSLMGPNYGYTF.

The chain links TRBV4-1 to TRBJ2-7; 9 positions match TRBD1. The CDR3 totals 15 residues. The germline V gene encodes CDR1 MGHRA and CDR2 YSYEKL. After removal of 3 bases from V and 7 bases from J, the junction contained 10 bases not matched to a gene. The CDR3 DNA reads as TGCGCCAGCAGCCACGGACAGGGGCCGTTATGGGAGCAGTACTTC. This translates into CASSHGQGPLWEQYF.

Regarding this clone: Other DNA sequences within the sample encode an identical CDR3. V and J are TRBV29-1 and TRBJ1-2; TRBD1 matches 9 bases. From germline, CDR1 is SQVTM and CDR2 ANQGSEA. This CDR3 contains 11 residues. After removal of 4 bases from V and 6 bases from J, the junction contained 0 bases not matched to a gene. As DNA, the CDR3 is TGCAGCGTTGGACAGGGGGATGGCTACACCTTC. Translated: CSVGQGDGYTF.

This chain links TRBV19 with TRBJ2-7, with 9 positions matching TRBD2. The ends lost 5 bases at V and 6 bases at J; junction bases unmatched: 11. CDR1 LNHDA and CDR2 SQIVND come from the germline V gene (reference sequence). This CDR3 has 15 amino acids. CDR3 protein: CASSSAGGRIGEQYF. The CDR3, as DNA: TGTGCCAGTAGTTCGGCGGGGGGGCGGATCGGCGAGCAGTACTTC.